Listed here are 17 T cell receptor beta chains from one sample, sequenced in a study of T cells in Graves' hyperthyroidism and ophthalmopathy. Amplified TCR beta CDR3 regions came from RNA transcripts. A first-round RT-PCR of the TCR CDR3 used the HTBI primer set. TCRdb fed the multiplex PCR reads into MiXCR, producing one record per CDR3 protein. Of 450,000 to 650,000 distinct CDR3 sequences listed, 13% to 15% are singletons. The specimen was blood. The receptors here all came from a young woman with Graves' ophthalmopathy.

This chain joins TRBV5-6 and TRBJ1-2, with 7 bases that match TRBD1. The germline V gene has CDR1 SGHDT and CDR2 YYEEEE. V lost 4 bases, J lost 9 bases, and 9 bases stayed unmatched. This CDR3 region has 13 residues. Here the CDR3 DNA reads TGTGCCAGCAGCCCCCGACAGGGTCCAAGCTACACCTTC. Translating gives CASSPRQGPSYTF.

This chain links TRBV29-1 with TRBJ2-3, with D possibly matching TRBD1 (5 bases). Trimming took off 3 bases at V and 2 bases at J, with 9 bases between the two ends. CDR1 is SQVTM and CDR2 is ANQGSEA in the germline V gene. The CDR3 has 13 residues. CDR3 in DNA: TGCAGCGTTGATGGACAATCCACAGATACGCAGTATTTT. It translates to CSVDGQSTDTQYF.

This clonotype was detected only a few times. V and J are TRBV9 and TRBJ2-7; TRBD2 matches 8 bases. The CDR3 length is 17 residues. CDR1 and CDR2 from the germline V gene are SGDLS and YYNGEE. V shed 4 bases, J shed 2 bases, and the junction held 14 bases outside the gene matches. CDR3 region: CASSPSPGGRTTYEQYF. The DNA of the CDR3 is TGTGCCAGCAGCCCCTCCCCCGGCGGGAGGACAACCTACGAGCAGTACTTC.

This clonotype was observed at least ten times. V usage is TRBV9 and J usage is TRBJ2-1; 9 bases agree with TRBD2. The CDR3 spans 17 residues. CDR1 is SGDLS and CDR2 is YYNGEE in the germline V gene. The J segment lost 2 bases and the V segment lost 0 bases, leaving 6 bases of the junction unmatched. The CDR3: CASSVAPTSGPYNEQFF. The CDR3 DNA reads TGTGCCAGCAGCGTAGCCCCGACTAGCGGCCCCTACAATGAGCAGTTCTTC. The variable domain in full, completed from reference TRBV9 and TRBJ2-1, reads DSGVTQTPKHLITATGQRVTLRCSPRSGDLSVYWYQQSLDQGLQFLIQYYNGEERAKGNILERFSAQQFPDLHSELNLSSLELGDSALYFCASSVAPTSGPYNEQFFGPGTRLTVL.

This clonotype came up many times. The gene calls are TRBV12-3 or TRBV12-4 and TRBJ1-2; TRBD1 is a possible D gene (5 bases). Trimming cost V 2 bases and J 7 bases, with 8 bases left between them. The length of the CDR3 is 12 residues. DNA for the CDR3: TGTGCCAGCAGTTTACAAGGGGCTGGCTACACCTTC. Its translation: CASSLQGAGYTF.

The table lists this clonotype with many counts. V gene TRBV7-9 combines with J gene TRBJ2-3; the match to TRBD2 covers 11 bases. V was pared by 5 bases and J by 2 bases, with 6 bases of the junction left unmatched. Germline V lookup: CDR1 SEHNR, CDR2 FQNEAQ (reference sequence). CDR3 length equals 16 residues. The CDR3: CASSIGLAGVTDTQYF. Here the CDR3 DNA reads TGTGCCAGCAGCATAGGACTAGCGGGTGTCACAGATACGCAGTATTTT.

This clonotype was detected ten times or more. CDR3 amino acids: CASSRRTAYNEQFF. As DNA, the CDR3 is TGTGCCAGCAGTCGCAGGACTGCCTACAATGAGCAGTTCTTC. V usage is TRBV2 and J usage is TRBJ2-1; a weak D match, TRBD2 (5 bases). The V gene lost 5 bases and the J gene lost 2 bases, with 10 bases spanning the gap. CDR3 size: 14 residues. Germline CDR1 reads SNHLY; CDR2 reads FYNNEI.

This clonotype was observed a handful of times. The J gene is TRBJ2-6, the V gene TRBV18, with 8 positions matching TRBD1. There are 16 residues in the CDR3. From germline, CDR1 is KGHSH and CDR2 LQKENI. V lost 3 bases to trimming and J lost 4 bases; unmatched junction nucleotides: 5. The CDR3, as DNA: TGTGCCAGCTCACCGGGACAGGTGGCCGGGGCCAACGTCCTGACTTTC. It codes for CASSPGQVAGANVLTF.

This clonotype was seen ten or more times. The rearrangement uses TRBV7-2 and TRBJ2-7; 7 nucleotides match TRBD1. The CDR3 sequence is 14 residues long. The germline V gene encodes CDR1 SGHTA and CDR2 FQGNSA. The V segment lost 6 bases and the J segment 7 bases; nucleotides outside the gene matches: 12. CDR3: CASSPGQRSKEQYF. The CDR3 nucleotides are TGTGCCAGCAGTCCGGGACAGCGTTCTAAGGAGCAGTACTTC.

The chain recombines TRBV19 with TRBJ2-7; no definite D call. The CDR3 contains 14 residues. CDR1 and CDR2 from the germline V gene are LNHDA and SQIVND (reference sequence). V gave up 5 bases and J gave up 5 bases, with 16 bases separating them. CDR3 region: CASSSSLGDNEQYF. In DNA form, the CDR3 reads TGTGCCAGTAGTTCGTCCCTTGGGGATAACGAGCAGTACTTC.

This clonotype came up many times. The rearrangement uses TRBV6-1 and TRBJ1-1; D is unresolved. The CDR3 extends over 14 amino acids. Germline V gene sequence: CDR1 MNHNS, CDR2 SASEGT. V lost 0 bases, J lost 1 base, and 6 bases lay in between. The CDR3 spells CASSEATTNTEAFF. The CDR3 coding sequence is TGTGCCAGCAGTGAAGCGACCACGAACACTGAAGCTTTCTTT.

This clonotype was found many times. The chain recombines TRBV12-3 or TRBV12-4 with TRBJ2-1; 13 bases map to TRBD2. V was clipped by 4 bases and J by 5 bases; unmatched bases: 8. This CDR3 has 17 amino acids. CDR3 loop: CASSSSQTSGRDNEQFF. The CDR3 DNA follows: TGTGCCAGCAGTTCCTCCCAAACTAGCGGGAGGGACAATGAGCAGTTCTTC.

There are many counts of this clonotype. The CDR3 DNA sequence: TGCAGTGCTAGAGATCCTATTGGGGCCTCCTACAATGAGCAGTTCTTC. Its protein is CSARDPIGASYNEQFF. The chain recombines TRBV20-1 with TRBJ2-1, with a weak D call TRBD1 (5 bases). Trimming cost V 0 bases and J 0 bases, with 12 bases left between them. Per germline, CDR1 DFQATT and CDR2 SNEGSKA (reference sequence). The CDR3 spans 16 residues.

This clonotype was recorded a few times. This sequence joins TRBV4-2 and TRBJ2-2; D gene unclear. From germline, CDR1 is LGHNA and CDR2 YNFKEQ. The CDR3 totals 17 residues. Trimming shortened V by 0 bases and J by 5 bases, and 16 bases separated the two germline ends. The CDR3 protein is CASSQDMNARWTGELFF. The CDR3 DNA reads as TGTGCCAGCAGCCAAGATATGAACGCCCGGTGGACCGGGGAGCTGTTTTTT.

This rearrangement joins TRBV7-9 to TRBJ2-5; D possibly matches TRBD1 or TRBD2 (5 bases each). From germline, CDR1 is SEHNR and CDR2 FQNEAQ (reference sequence). CDR3 size: 14 residues. Trimming took 5 bases from V and 3 from J, leaving 13 bases between them. CDR3 in DNA: TGTGCCAGCAGCCTCGGGACGGTTGAAGAGACCCAGTACTTC. It is translated as CASSLGTVEETQYF.

This clonotype was picked up many times. The rearrangement joins TRBV6-1 to TRBJ1-2, with TRBD1 matching over 10 bases. This CDR3 has 14 amino acids. The V and J ends lost 7 bases and 2 bases, in that order; junction bases with no gene match: 4. Germline V lookup: CDR1 MNHNS, CDR2 SASEGT. The CDR3 reads CASNLDRGNYGYTF. CDR3 DNA sequence: TGTGCCAGCAATCTGGACAGGGGGAACTATGGCTACACCTTC.

This clonotype was counted ten times or more. The J gene is TRBJ1-1, the V gene TRBV29-1; 7 bases line up with TRBD1. Trimming took 4 bases from V and 6 from J; bases not matched to a gene: 5. From germline, CDR1 is SQVTM and CDR2 ANQGSEA. This CDR3 spans 12 amino acids. The CDR3 sequence: CSVGQGHAEAFF. In DNA form, the CDR3 reads TGCAGCGTTGGACAGGGTCACGCTGAAGCTTTCTTT.